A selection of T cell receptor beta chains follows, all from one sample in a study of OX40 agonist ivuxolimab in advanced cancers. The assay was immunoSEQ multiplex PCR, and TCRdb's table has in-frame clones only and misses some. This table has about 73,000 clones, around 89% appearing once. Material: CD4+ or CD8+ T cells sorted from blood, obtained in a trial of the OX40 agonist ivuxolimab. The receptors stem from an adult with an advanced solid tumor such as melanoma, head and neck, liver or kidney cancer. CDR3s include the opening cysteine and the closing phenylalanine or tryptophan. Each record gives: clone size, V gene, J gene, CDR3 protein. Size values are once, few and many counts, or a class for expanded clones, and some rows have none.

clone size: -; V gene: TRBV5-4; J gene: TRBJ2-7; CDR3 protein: CASSNPAKTYEQYF
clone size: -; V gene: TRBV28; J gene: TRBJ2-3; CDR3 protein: CASSSGTGGEDF
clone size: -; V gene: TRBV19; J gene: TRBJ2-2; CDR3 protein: CASSIDRTSGANTGELFF
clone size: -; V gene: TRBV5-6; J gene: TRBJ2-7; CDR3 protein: CASSFPRGRDEQYF
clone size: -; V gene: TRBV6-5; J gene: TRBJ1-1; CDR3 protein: CASSPRRNTEAFF
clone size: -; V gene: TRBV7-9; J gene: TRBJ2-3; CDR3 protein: CASSFGFGDTDTQYF
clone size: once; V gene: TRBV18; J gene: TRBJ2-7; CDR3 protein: CASSRVPPPYEQYF
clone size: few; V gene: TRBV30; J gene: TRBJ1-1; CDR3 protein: CAWSVENREAFF
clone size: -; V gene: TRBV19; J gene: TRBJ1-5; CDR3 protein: CASSIDINQPQHF
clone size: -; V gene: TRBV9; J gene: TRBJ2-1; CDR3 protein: CASSAEGLAGYNEQFF
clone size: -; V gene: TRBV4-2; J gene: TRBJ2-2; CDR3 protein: CASSPNTGVGTGELFF
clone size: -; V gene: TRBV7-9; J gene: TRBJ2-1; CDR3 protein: CASSTTANRHGEQFF
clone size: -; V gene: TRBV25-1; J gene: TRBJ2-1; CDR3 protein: CASSEMYSGSYNEQFF
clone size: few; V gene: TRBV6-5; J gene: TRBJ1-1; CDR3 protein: CASRVQGRVNTEAFF
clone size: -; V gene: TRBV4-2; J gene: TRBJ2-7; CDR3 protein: CASSPLNGAGGSYEQYF
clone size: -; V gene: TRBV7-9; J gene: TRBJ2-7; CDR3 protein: CASSRTSYEQYF
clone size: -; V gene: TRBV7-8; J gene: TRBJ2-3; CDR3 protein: CASSLDTDTQYF
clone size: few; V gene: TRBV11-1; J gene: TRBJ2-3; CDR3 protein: CASSLVPGVTVDTQYF
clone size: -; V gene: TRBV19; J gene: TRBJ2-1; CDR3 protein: CASSKGNRANTYNEQFF
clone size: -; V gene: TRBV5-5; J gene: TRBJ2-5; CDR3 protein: CASSLLPGGTAETQYF
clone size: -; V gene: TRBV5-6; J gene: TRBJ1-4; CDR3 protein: CASSLGLGTEKLFF
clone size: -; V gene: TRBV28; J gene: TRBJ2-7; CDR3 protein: CASSLPSGRFYEQYF
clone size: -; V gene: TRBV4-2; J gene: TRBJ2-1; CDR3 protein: CASSLNPGTSGGSSYNEQFF
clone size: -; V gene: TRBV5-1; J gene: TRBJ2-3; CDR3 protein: CASSLAGTDTQYF
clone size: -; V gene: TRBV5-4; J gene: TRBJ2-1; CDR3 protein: CASSPTSSSYNEQFF
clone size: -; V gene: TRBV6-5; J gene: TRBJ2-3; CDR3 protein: CASSYSGTGSDTQYF
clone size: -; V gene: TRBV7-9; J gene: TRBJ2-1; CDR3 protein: CASSPQGRVAGENEQFF
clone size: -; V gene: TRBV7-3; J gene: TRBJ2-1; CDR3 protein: CASSLDRTARNEQFF
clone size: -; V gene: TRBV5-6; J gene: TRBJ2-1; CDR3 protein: CASSMALAGGRNEQFF
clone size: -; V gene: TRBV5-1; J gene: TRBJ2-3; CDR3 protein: CASSQEPHSTDTQYF
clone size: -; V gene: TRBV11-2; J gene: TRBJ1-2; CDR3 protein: CASSPGTGQFGYTF
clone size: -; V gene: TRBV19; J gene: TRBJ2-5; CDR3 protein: CASSARGRGWETQYF
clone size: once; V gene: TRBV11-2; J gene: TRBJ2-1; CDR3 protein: CASSLTRNEQFF